Listed here are 6 T cell receptor beta chains from one sample, sequenced in a study of T-cell memory formation after mild COVID-19. Via MiXCR, TCRdb re-called the 5' RACE reads, giving one row per CDR3 protein. Of fewer than 400,000 distinct CDR3 sequences detected, roughly 15% appear once; the ten largest clones hold around a fifth. The sequencing input was PBMCs or a T cell subset sorted from them (not recorded which). These receptors were taken from a man younger than 30 who had mild COVID-19 (a few samples of this study predate the infection). Cell type and time point are not known.

This clonotype occurred many times. This sequence joins TRBV7-9 and TRBJ2-5; a possible D gene is TRBD2 (6 bases). Per the germline V gene, CDR1 is SEHNR and CDR2 is FQNEAQ (reference sequence). This CDR3 comprises 14 residues. The V end lost 5 bases, the J end lost 0 bases, and 10 bases lay between the germline ends. In nucleotides, the CDR3 is TGTGCCAGCAGCCCGGGACTGCACCAAGAGACCCAGTACTTC. Translated, it gives CASSPGLHQETQYF.

The V call is TRBV4-3, the J call TRBJ1-2; D not resolved. V dropped 1 base and J dropped 2 bases, with 11 bases sitting between them. Germline assignment: CDR1 LGHNA and CDR2 YSLEER. The CDR3 has 15 amino acids. The CDR3 DNA is TGCGCCAGCAGCCAAGCGTGGGTAGTAAACTATGGCTACACCTTC. Translating gives CASSQAWVVNYGYTF.

The sample holds a few counts of this clonotype. The CDR3 DNA reads as TGTGCCAGCAGCAATCTCTGGCAAGAGACCCAGTACTTC. It translates to CASSNLWQETQYF. The genes are TRBV7-2 and TRBJ2-5; no definite D call. Trimming shortened V by 5 bases and J by 2 bases, and 9 bases separated the two germline ends. Germline assignment: CDR1 SGHTA and CDR2 FQGNSA. The CDR3 has 13 amino acids.

This clonotype turned up a few times. The chain links TRBV7-2 to TRBJ2-5, with D unclear. Trimming removed 3 bases at V and 3 bases at J, with 8 bases between. The germline V gene has CDR1 SGHTA and CDR2 FQGNSA. The CDR3 extends over 13 amino acids. CDR3: CASSFRTEETQYF. The CDR3 region has the DNA TGTGCCAGCAGCTTTAGGACGGAAGAGACCCAGTACTTC.

V gene TRBV7-2 combines with J gene TRBJ2-1, with 8 bases aligning to TRBD2. V was pared by 1 base and J by 14 bases, with 7 bases of the junction left unmatched. The CDR3 is 13 residues long. CDR1 is SGHTA, CDR2 FQGNSA, per germline. CDR3 sequence: CASSLGGTRPKFF. CDR3 sequence (DNA): TGTGCCAGCAGCTTAGGGGGGACTAGGCCTAAGTTCTTC.

The rearrangement links TRBV5-1 to TRBJ2-1; D is possibly TRBD1 (6 bases). Germline V gene data show CDR1 as SGHRS and CDR2 as YFSETQ. V was cut by 4 bases and J by 5 bases, with 10 bases left in between. The CDR3 is 13 amino acids. CDR3 sequence: CASSTYRDNEQFF. As DNA, the CDR3 is TGCGCCAGCAGCACGTACAGGGACAATGAGCAGTTCTTC.